The rows below give T cell receptor beta chains drawn from one sample of a study of control samples from healthy donors and cancer patients. TCRdb keeps only in-frame clones here, not all; method: immunoSEQ multiplex PCR. Here the sample spans 71,000 or so clones, roughly 89% being singletons. Input material: PBMCs. The receptors originated from a man between 60 and 70 years old with lung cancer. Both conserved end residues are part of each CDR3. A D gene is named only where the DNA matches it firmly. Not all rows give a size; the values are once, few, many and, for expanded clones, a class.

d_gene: .; v_gene: TRBV6-6; abundance: .; j_gene: TRBJ1-5; CDR3aa: CASSDRSSQPQHF; CDR3nt: TGTGCCAGCAGTGACCGCTCGAGTCAGCCCCAGCATTTT
d_gene: .; v_gene: TRBV21-1; abundance: .; j_gene: TRBJ1-4; CDR3aa: CASSKAFGTASTNEKLFF; CDR3nt: TGTGCCAGCAGCAAGGCTTTCGGGACAGCCTCAACTAATGAAAAACTGTTTTTT
d_gene: .; v_gene: TRBV18; abundance: .; j_gene: TRBJ1-1; CDR3aa: CASSPGPGMEAFF; CDR3nt: TGTGCCAGCTCACCAGGTCCAGGGATGGAAGCTTTCTTT
d_gene: .; v_gene: TRBV9; abundance: .; j_gene: TRBJ2-3; CDR3aa: CASSVLVDTQYF; CDR3nt: TGTGCCAGCAGCGTATTGGTAGATACGCAGTATTTT
d_gene: TRBD1; v_gene: TRBV4-2; abundance: .; j_gene: TRBJ1-2; CDR3aa: CATEAGGYGYTF; CDR3nt: TGTGCCACCGAGGCAGGGGGCTATGGCTACACCTTC
d_gene: .; v_gene: TRBV18; abundance: .; j_gene: TRBJ2-5; CDR3aa: CASSPGQFQETQYF; CDR3nt: TGTGCCAGCTCACCAGGCCAGTTCCAAGAGACCCAGTACTTC
d_gene: .; v_gene: TRBV5-6; abundance: .; j_gene: TRBJ1-2; CDR3aa: CASSFLGSDGYTF; CDR3nt: TGTGCCAGCAGCTTTCTAGGGTCGGATGGCTACACCTTC
d_gene: .; v_gene: TRBV7-2; abundance: .; j_gene: TRBJ1-1; CDR3aa: CASSRPGPGEVNTEAFF; CDR3nt: TGTGCCAGCAGCCGCCCGGGCCCGGGGGAGGTGAACACTGAAGCTTTCTTT
d_gene: .; v_gene: TRBV7-3; abundance: .; j_gene: TRBJ2-3; CDR3aa: CASSLRGSYTDTQYF; CDR3nt: TGTGCCAGCAGCTTACGGGGGAGCTACACAGATACGCAGTATTTT
d_gene: .; v_gene: TRBV18; abundance: .; j_gene: TRBJ2-2; CDR3aa: CASSPGLNTGELFF; CDR3nt: TGTGCCAGCTCACCAGGGTTGAACACCGGGGAGCTGTTTTTT
d_gene: TRBD1; v_gene: TRBV7-3; abundance: .; j_gene: TRBJ2-2; CDR3aa: CASSLGQYPNTGELFF; CDR3nt: TGTGCCAGCAGCTTGGGACAGTACCCTAACACCGGGGAGCTGTTTTTT
d_gene: .; v_gene: TRBV10-1; abundance: .; j_gene: TRBJ2-2; CDR3aa: CASSRFSGTMNTGELFF; CDR3nt: TGCGCCAGCAGTCGGTTCAGCGGGACAATGAACACCGGGGAGCTGTTTTTT
d_gene: .; v_gene: TRBV2; abundance: .; j_gene: TRBJ2-5; CDR3aa: CASSETEYQETQYF; CDR3nt: TGTGCCAGCAGTGAAACAGAGTACCAAGAGACCCAGTACTTC
d_gene: TRBD1; v_gene: TRBV7-9; abundance: .; j_gene: TRBJ1-4; CDR3aa: CASSSDRGGEKLFF; CDR3nt: TGTGCCAGCAGCTCGGACAGGGGGGGCGAAAAACTGTTTTTT
d_gene: TRBD2; v_gene: TRBV29-1; abundance: .; j_gene: TRBJ2-5; CDR3aa: CSVIAGGVQETQYF; CDR3nt: TGCAGCGTCATAGCGGGGGGTGTGCAAGAGACCCAGTACTTC
d_gene: TRBD2; v_gene: TRBV5-4; abundance: .; j_gene: TRBJ2-4; CDR3aa: CASSFGGAGDIQYF; CDR3nt: TGTGCCAGCAGCTTCGGGGGGGCCGGAGACATTCAGTACTTC
d_gene: TRBD2; v_gene: TRBV7-3; abundance: .; j_gene: TRBJ2-1; CDR3aa: CASSLITSGYNEQFF; CDR3nt: TGTGCCAGCAGCTTAATAACTAGCGGTTACAATGAGCAGTTCTTC
d_gene: .; v_gene: TRBV7-6; abundance: few; j_gene: TRBJ1-5; CDR3aa: CASSLGWGQPQHF; CDR3nt: TGTGCCAGCAGCTTAGGTTGGGGTCAGCCCCAGCATTTT
d_gene: .; v_gene: TRBV7-9; abundance: .; j_gene: TRBJ1-1; CDR3aa: CASSFGGLQGAEAFF; CDR3nt: TGTGCCAGCAGCTTCGGGGGACTCCAAGGGGCTGAAGCTTTCTTT
d_gene: .; v_gene: TRBV12-3/TRBV12-4; abundance: .; j_gene: TRBJ2-3; CDR3aa: CASSYGGTDTQYF; CDR3nt: TGTGCCAGCAGCTACGGAGGCACAGATACGCAGTATTTT
d_gene: .; v_gene: TRBV30; abundance: .; j_gene: TRBJ1-1; CDR3aa: CAWSVLGASAFF; CDR3nt: TGTGCCTGGAGTGTACTGGGGGCTTCAGCTTTCTTT
d_gene: .; v_gene: TRBV5-4; abundance: .; j_gene: TRBJ2-3; CDR3aa: CASSLDSGLTDTQYF; CDR3nt: TGTGCCAGCAGCTTGGATTCGGGTCTCACAGATACGCAGTATTTT
d_gene: .; v_gene: TRBV30; abundance: .; j_gene: TRBJ1-3; CDR3aa: CAWRMTGDGNTIYF; CDR3nt: TGTGCCTGGAGGATGACAGGAGATGGAAACACCATATATTTT
d_gene: TRBD1; v_gene: TRBV5-1; abundance: once; j_gene: TRBJ1-6; CDR3aa: CASSVTGGNSPLHF; CDR3nt: TGCGCCAGCAGCGTTACAGGGGGTAATTCACCCCTCCACTTT
d_gene: TRBD1; v_gene: TRBV2; abundance: once; j_gene: TRBJ1-1; CDR3aa: CASSPLDREGSEAFF; CDR3nt: TGTGCCAGCAGTCCCTTGGACAGGGAAGGTTCTGAAGCTTTCTTT
d_gene: .; v_gene: TRBV11-2; abundance: once; j_gene: TRBJ2-5; CDR3aa: CASSPSGTPATQYF; CDR3nt: TGTGCCAGCAGCCCGTCCGGGACACCTGCCACCCAGTACTTC
d_gene: TRBD1; v_gene: TRBV15; abundance: .; j_gene: TRBJ2-1; CDR3aa: CATSRDRGQGNNEQFF; CDR3nt: TGTGCCACCAGCAGAGATCGGGGACAGGGGAACAATGAGCAGTTCTTC
d_gene: .; v_gene: TRBV5-1; abundance: .; j_gene: TRBJ2-1; CDR3aa: CASSPLEGGPYNEQFF; CDR3nt: TGCGCCAGCTCGCCCCTCGAGGGGGGCCCCTACAATGAGCAGTTCTTC
d_gene: .; v_gene: TRBV5-1; abundance: few; j_gene: TRBJ2-5; CDR3aa: CASSLEVQETQYF; CDR3nt: TGCGCCAGCAGCTTGGAGGTCCAAGAGACCCAGTACTTC
d_gene: .; v_gene: TRBV6-1; abundance: .; j_gene: TRBJ2-1; CDR3aa: CASSDPPKRGWFF; CDR3nt: TGTGCCAGCAGTGACCCCCCAAAACGGGGGTGGTTCTTC
d_gene: .; v_gene: TRBV11-2; abundance: .; j_gene: TRBJ1-3; CDR3aa: CASSLGAGPGNTIYF; CDR3nt: TGTGCCAGCAGCTTAGGTGCAGGTCCTGGAAACACCATATATTTT
d_gene: .; v_gene: TRBV6-5; abundance: .; j_gene: TRBJ2-2; CDR3aa: CASSWGVKGYTGELFF; CDR3nt: TGTGCCAGCAGTTGGGGGGTGAAGGGCTATACCGGGGAGCTGTTTTTT
d_gene: .; v_gene: TRBV7-3; abundance: .; j_gene: TRBJ1-2; CDR3aa: CASSPSGTTFGYTF; CDR3nt: TGTGCCAGCAGCCCCTCCGGGACAACTTTTGGCTACACCTTC
d_gene: .; v_gene: TRBV7-9; abundance: few; j_gene: TRBJ1-2; CDR3aa: CASSADGDPFGYTF; CDR3nt: TGTGCCAGCAGCGCTGATGGGGACCCGTTTGGCTACACCTTC
d_gene: .; v_gene: TRBV10-3; abundance: .; j_gene: TRBJ2-7; CDR3aa: CAISPQGQNREQYF; CDR3nt: TGTGCCATCAGTCCGCAGGGACAAAACCGGGAGCAGTACTTC
d_gene: .; v_gene: TRBV6-6; abundance: .; j_gene: TRBJ1-1; CDR3aa: CASSSWANTEAFF; CDR3nt: TGTGCCAGCAGTTCCTGGGCCAACACTGAAGCTTTCTTT
d_gene: TRBD1; v_gene: TRBV6-5; abundance: once; j_gene: TRBJ2-5; CDR3aa: CASRRDRGFQETQYF; CDR3nt: TGTGCCAGTAGACGGGACAGGGGATTTCAAGAGACCCAGTACTTC
d_gene: TRBD1; v_gene: TRBV7-2; abundance: .; j_gene: TRBJ1-4; CDR3aa: CASSLGPGQGREKLFF; CDR3nt: TGTGCCAGCAGCTTAGGCCCGGGACAGGGTCGTGAAAAACTGTTTTTT
d_gene: .; v_gene: TRBV5-1; abundance: .; j_gene: TRBJ1-1; CDR3aa: CASSLAGTRNTEAFF; CDR3nt: TGCGCCAGCAGCTTGGCCGGGACGAGGAACACTGAAGCTTTCTTT
d_gene: TRBD2; v_gene: TRBV24-1; abundance: .; j_gene: TRBJ2-3; CDR3aa: CATSESGGFTDTQYF; CDR3nt: TGTGCCACCAGCGAAAGCGGGGGGTTCACAGATACGCAGTATTTT